This T cell receptor beta chain was obtained from a study of CD8 T cells in Susac syndrome. Reverse transcription used roughly 0.5 to 1 ug RNA and random hexamers. TCRdb processed the immunoSEQ multiplex PCR reads anew with MiXCR; each CDR3 protein has one entry. The sample has hundreds of thousands of distinct CDR3 sequences; roughly 85% are singletons. As regards this clonotype: Antigen specificity is unknown.

Germline V lookup: CDR1 LNHNV, CDR2 YYDKDF (reference sequence). V lost 0 bases to trimming and J lost 5 bases; unmatched junction nucleotides: 8. This CDR3 has 16 residues. High-throughput TCR beta sequencing covered peripheral CD8+ and CD4+ T cells. Study observations and caveats: By the study's own acknowledgment, its TCR sequencing and HLA analysis included relatively few individuals.

The chain is built from TRBV15 and TRBJ2-7, with 9 bases identical to TRBD2. This clonotype was sampled from a human donor with multiple sclerosis. Material: CD8+ T cells from PBMCs. The CDR3 DNA sequence: TGTGCCACCAGCAGAGATGGGGGACTAGCTACCAACGAGCAGTACTTC. It is translated as CATSRDGGLATNEQYF.